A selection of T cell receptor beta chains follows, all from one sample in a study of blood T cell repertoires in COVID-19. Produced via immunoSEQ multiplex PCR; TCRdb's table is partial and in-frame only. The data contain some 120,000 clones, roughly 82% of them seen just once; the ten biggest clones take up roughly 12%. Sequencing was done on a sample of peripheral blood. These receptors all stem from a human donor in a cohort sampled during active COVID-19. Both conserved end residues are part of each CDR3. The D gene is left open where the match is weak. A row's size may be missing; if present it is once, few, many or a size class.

TGTGCCAGCAGCTTTCAGGGGGCCGATGAGCAGTTCTTC | CASSFQGADEQFF | once | TRBJ2-1 | TRBV11-2 | TRBD1 | 13
TGTGCCAGCTCACCCAACCCGGGACAGGGGAACACTGAAGCTTTCTTT | CASSPNPGQGNTEAFF | NA | TRBJ1-1 | TRBV18 | TRBD1 | 16
TGCGCCAGCAGCCAAGATGACAGGCTGAACTATGGCTACACCTTC | CASSQDDRLNYGYTF | NA | TRBJ1-2 | TRBV4-1 | NA | 15
TGTGCCAGCAGCATAAGGGACTGGGGGAGCTCCTATAATTCACCCCTCCACTTT | CASSIRDWGSSYNSPLHF | NA | TRBJ1-6 | TRBV5-6 | NA | 18
TGTGCCAGCAGCCTTAGCGGGGAGACAGATACGCAGTATTTT | CASSLSGETDTQYF | NA | TRBJ2-3 | TRBV6-5 | TRBD2 | 14
TGTGCCAGCAGCTTAAGCGGGGGGCCCACAGATACGCAGTATTTT | CASSLSGGPTDTQYF | few | TRBJ2-3 | TRBV7-9 | TRBD2 | 15
TGTGCCAGTAGTATAGGCGAGTACTCCTACAATGAGCAGTTCTTC | CASSIGEYSYNEQFF | NA | TRBJ2-1 | TRBV19 | NA | 15
TGTGCCAGTAGCGAACACCCATTTAGCAATCAGCCCCAGCATTTT | CASSEHPFSNQPQHF | NA | TRBJ1-5 | TRBV19 | NA | 15
TGTGCCAGCAGTGACCAGGGGCCGCTTCCCTACAATGAGCAGTTCTTC | CASSDQGPLPYNEQFF | NA | TRBJ2-1 | TRBV2 | NA | 16
TGTGCCAGCAGTTTTGAGAGGGAGACCCAGTACTTC | CASSFERETQYF | once | TRBJ2-5 | TRBV12-3/TRBV12-4 | NA | 12
TGCGCCAGCAGTGCAGGCGGGGTTAATTCACCCCTCCACTTT | CASSAGGVNSPLHF | NA | TRBJ1-6 | TRBV10-2 | NA | 14
TGTGCCAGCAGCCAAGATCGGGTCGAGCAGTACTTC | CASSQDRVEQYF | NA | TRBJ2-7 | TRBV3-1/TRBV3-2 | NA | 12
TGTGCCAGCAGAGGGGGGGGTTTCAATCAGCCCCAGCATTTT | CASRGGGFNQPQHF | NA | TRBJ1-5 | TRBV6-6 | NA | 14
TGTGCCAGCTCACCGGGACAGGGGAACACTGAAGCTTTCTTT | CASSPGQGNTEAFF | NA | TRBJ1-1 | TRBV18 | TRBD1 | 14
TGTGCCAGCTCACCGCCGGGACAGGGTTCCTACAATGAGCAGTTCTTC | CASSPPGQGSYNEQFF | NA | TRBJ2-1 | TRBV18 | TRBD1 | 16
TGTGCCAGCTCACCACCCGGCAGGGGGCTTAATGAAAAACTGTTTTTT | CASSPPGRGLNEKLFF | NA | TRBJ1-4 | TRBV18 | TRBD1 | 16
TGTGCCAGCAGCTTGGAAACGTCTGGGGCCCTCTCACCCCTCCACTTT | CASSLETSGALSPLHF | NA | TRBJ1-6 | TRBV5-6 | NA | 16
TGTGCCAGCAGTTTTTTTCCGGGAGGGAGTAGTAACACCGGGGAGCTGTTTTTT | CASSFFPGGSSNTGELFF | NA | TRBJ2-2 | TRBV28 | TRBD2 | 18
TGTGCCAGCAGCCTAGGACAGGGCTATGGCTACACCTTC | CASSLGQGYGYTF | NA | TRBJ1-2 | TRBV13 | TRBD1 | 13
TGTGCCAGTAGGTATACAGGGATCTCTGGAAACACCATATATTTT | CASRYTGISGNTIYF | NA | TRBJ1-3 | TRBV19 | NA | 15
TGTGCCAGCAGTGACAGGGTGTCTAATGAAAAACTGTTTTTT | CASSDRVSNEKLFF | NA | TRBJ1-4 | TRBV2 | NA | 14
TGTGCCAGCAGTGCCTCCGGACAGGGGGCTTGGGATACGCAGTATTTT | CASSASGQGAWDTQYF | NA | TRBJ2-3 | TRBV6-1 | TRBD1 | 16
TGTGCCAGCGGGCGGGGGGGCGACAATGAGCAGTTCTTC | CASGRGGDNEQFF | NA | TRBJ2-1 | TRBV2 | TRBD2 | 13
TGTGCCAGCAGCCCCGACAGGCATGGCTACACCTTC | CASSPDRHGYTF | NA | TRBJ1-2 | TRBV3-1/TRBV3-2 | NA | 12
TGTGCCAGCAGTTTGCGGGGTGAAGCTTTCTTT | CASSLRGEAFF | NA | TRBJ1-1 | TRBV28 | NA | 11
TGTGCCAGCACTCGTAGCGGGGCCTACGAGCAGTACTTC | CASTRSGAYEQYF | NA | TRBJ2-7 | TRBV12-3/TRBV12-4 | TRBD2 | 13
TGTGCCATCAGTGCTCGGACAGGGAGGGAGGGCGAGCAGTACTTC | CAISARTGREGEQYF | NA | TRBJ2-7 | TRBV10-3 | NA | 15
TGCAGCGTTGAAGATCCGGACCGGGGGACTGAAGCTTTCTTT | CSVEDPDRGTEAFF | NA | TRBJ1-1 | TRBV29-1 | NA | 14
TGCGCCAGCAGCCAGGGTAACATAGCGGCCCCCTACAATGAGCAGTTCTTC | CASSQGNIAAPYNEQFF | few | TRBJ2-1 | TRBV4-1 | NA | 17
TGCGCCAGCAGCCGGGACAGGGGTGCAGATACGCAGTATTTT | CASSRDRGADTQYF | few | TRBJ2-3 | TRBV5-1 | TRBD1 | 14
TGTGCCAGTAGTATAGGAGGGCGTAGCACAGATACGCAGTATTTT | CASSIGGRSTDTQYF | few | TRBJ2-3 | TRBV19 | NA | 15
TGCAGCGTTGGGACTAGCGGGGTGACAGAAGAGCAGTTCTTC | CSVGTSGVTEEQFF | NA | TRBJ2-1 | TRBV29-1 | TRBD2 | 14
TGTGCCAGCAGCCAACAACAGGGAGGGACTGAAGCTTTCTTT | CASSQQQGGTEAFF | NA | TRBJ1-1 | TRBV7-9 | NA | 14
TGTGCCAGCAACTTTCCAGCAGGGAGGAGTACTGAAGCTTTCTTT | CASNFPAGRSTEAFF | NA | TRBJ1-1 | TRBV7-9 | NA | 15
TGTGCCAGCAGCTTTAGCAGGGATTACTACGAGCAGTACTTC | CASSFSRDYYEQYF | NA | TRBJ2-7 | TRBV7-2 | NA | 14
TGTGCCAGCAGCTCGATGGTGATGGGAGCCTACGAGCAGTACTTC | CASSSMVMGAYEQYF | NA | TRBJ2-7 | TRBV5-8 | NA | 15
TGTGCCAGCAGCCCGGGGGGACAGGATGAAAAACTGTTTTTT | CASSPGGQDEKLFF | NA | TRBJ1-4 | TRBV5-4 | TRBD1 | 14
TGTGCCAGCAGCCTGAAGGGACAGGGAACGGGAAACACCATATATTTT | CASSLKGQGTGNTIYF | NA | TRBJ1-3 | TRBV11-2 | TRBD1 | 16
TGTGCCAGCAGCTTAGAAGTCGCGCTACGGGAAAAACTGTTTTTT | CASSLEVALREKLFF | once | TRBJ1-4 | TRBV7-9 | NA | 15
TGTGCCAGCAGCGCGACTAGCGGGCAAGAGACCCAGTACTTC | CASSATSGQETQYF | NA | TRBJ2-5 | TRBV9 | TRBD2 | 14
TGTGCCAGCAGTGAGTGGACTTATACGCAGTATTTT | CASSEWTYTQYF | NA | TRBJ2-3 | TRBV6-1 | NA | 12
TGTGCCACCAGTGATGCCGGGACTAGCGGGGGGGCCACAGATACGCAGTATTTT | CATSDAGTSGGATDTQYF | NA | TRBJ2-3 | TRBV24-1 | TRBD2 | 18
TGTGCCAGCAGCCAAGCTATGACAGGGCATGTCCAGTACTTC | CASSQAMTGHVQYF | NA | TRBJ2-5 | TRBV3-1/TRBV3-2 | TRBD1 | 14
TGTGCCAGCAGTGAGAGTAGGACAGGGGGAATGGAGACCCAGTACTTC | CASSESRTGGMETQYF | NA | TRBJ2-5 | TRBV2 | TRBD1 | 16
TGTGCCAGCAGTGCGGGGCAAGAGACCCAGTACTTC | CASSAGQETQYF | NA | TRBJ2-5 | TRBV12-3/TRBV12-4 | NA | 12
TGCGCCAGCAGCCCCAGTTGGGGGACTACCTCCTACGAGCAGTACTTC | CASSPSWGTTSYEQYF | NA | TRBJ2-7 | TRBV5-1 | TRBD2 | 16
TGTGCCAGCAGTTACTCGATCCCGGGGACTGAAGCTTTCTTT | CASSYSIPGTEAFF | NA | TRBJ1-1 | TRBV6-5 | NA | 14
TGTGCCAGCAGTTCAACCGGGACAGGGGTAGCCAAAAACATTCAGTACTTC | CASSSTGTGVAKNIQYF | NA | TRBJ2-4 | TRBV13 | TRBD1 | 17
TGTGCCAGCAGCTTTATGGCGACAGGGGGCAATGAGCAGTTCTTC | CASSFMATGGNEQFF | once | TRBJ2-1 | TRBV7-8 | TRBD1 | 15
TGTGCCAGCTCACCTTCCACTGGGGTCGGGGTTGAGCAGTACTTC | CASSPSTGVGVEQYF | NA | TRBJ2-7 | TRBV18 | NA | 15
TGTGCCAGCAGTAAATCGTACGGGACAGGTGGTGAAGCTTTCTTT | CASSKSYGTGGEAFF | NA | TRBJ1-1 | TRBV25-1 | TRBD1 | 15
TGCGCCAGCAGCCAAGAACAGGTGAATGAAAAACTGTTTTTT | CASSQEQVNEKLFF | NA | TRBJ1-4 | TRBV4-1 | NA | 14